Described below is a single T cell receptor beta chain sequence and its context. This sample was taken from a study of T cell changes during pregnancy in multiple sclerosis. Generated by immunoSEQ multiplex PCR, the TCRdb table keeps only in-frame clones and is missing some. Seen here are about 17,000 clones, approximately 85% observed once, and the top ten hold roughly 12%. Losses at the gene ends were 4 bases for V and 4 bases for J; bases not matched to a gene: 4. The germline V gene has CDR1 SGHRS and CDR2 YFSETQ. CDR3 size: 14 residues. This specimen was CD8+ T cells from peripheral blood mononuclear cells, taken after pregnancy. This clonotype was sampled from a female donor in good health, enrolled as a control in a pregnancy study. The chain recombines TRBV5-1 with TRBJ1-4; 7 bases are shared with TRBD1. The CDR3 here is CASSPGDSNEKLFF. The CDR3 DNA reads TGCGCCAGCAGCCCGGGGGACAGTAATGAAAAACTGTTTTTT.